The source of this TCR beta chain is a study of T cells in Graves' hyperthyroidism and ophthalmopathy. TCR beta CDR3 region amplification was performed from RNA transcripts. Initially, a first-round RT-PCR of the TCR CDR3 employed the HTBI primer set. TCRdb processed the multiplex PCR reads anew with MiXCR; each CDR3 protein has one entry. The data contain 550,000 to 700,000 distinct CDR3 sequences, about half of them singletons. The CDR3 runs to 17 residues. With 3 bases clipped from V and 2 bases from J, the junction kept 9 bases outside the gene matches. CDR1 and CDR2 (germline): LNHNV, YYDKDF (reference sequence).

The chain joins TRBV15 to TRBJ2-7, with TRBD1 matching over 11 bases. The TCR was taken from an adult woman with Graves' disease, either hyperthyroidism or ophthalmopathy (not recorded which). The specimen sequenced was peripheral blood or thyroid tissue (not recorded which). The CDR3 DNA is TGTGCCACCAGCAGTGAATGGGGGGACAGGGGGGCCTACGAGCAGTACTTC. It encodes CATSSEWGDRGAYEQYF.